The 25 T cell receptor beta chains below come from one sample, sequenced in a study of blood T cell repertoires in COVID-19. Produced via immunoSEQ multiplex PCR; TCRdb's table is partial and in-frame only. The sample lists 440,000 or so clones, 89% occurring once. Sequencing was carried out using peripheral blood. The source of these receptors is a woman in her thirties or forties with COVID-19, enrolled during active disease.

The chain couples TRBV7-9 to TRBJ2-3, with TRBD2 matching over 14 bases. V was clipped by 4 bases and J by 1 base; unmatched bases: 10. The CDR3 covers 19 residues. Germline lookup yields CDR1 SEHNR and CDR2 FQNEAQ (reference sequence). The CDR3 loop reads CASSSTGTSGGYRTDTQYF. Written as DNA, the CDR3 is TGTGCCAGCAGCTCCACCGGGACTAGCGGGGGTTACCGCACAGATACGCAGTATTTT.

This clone has only one observation. The chain has TRBV5-4 and TRBJ1-6; D may be TRBD1 (6 bases). Trimming stripped 5 bases from V and 13 bases from J, with 19 bases between. This CDR3 has 14 amino acids. Germline V gene sequence: CDR1 SGHNT, CDR2 YYREEE (reference sequence). Here the CDR3 reads CASSFDRILNPLHF. In DNA form, the CDR3 reads TGTGCCAGCAGTTTCGACAGGATCCTTAACCCCCTCCACTTT.

This clone was observed once. The V call is TRBV6-1, the J call TRBJ2-1; perhaps TRBD2 as D (5 bases). The germline V and J ends were trimmed by 1 base and 9 bases, with 13 bases remaining between them. This CDR3 has 14 residues. From germline, CDR1 is MNHNS and CDR2 SASEGT. CDR3 region: CASSEVFGVGEQFF. DNA for the CDR3: TGTGCCAGCAGTGAAGTGTTCGGGGTAGGTGAGCAGTTCTTC.

This clone occurred once. This sequence joins TRBV20-1 and TRBJ2-3; unclear D gene. The CDR3 runs 11 residues. In germline, CDR1 is DFQATT, CDR2 SNEGSKA (reference sequence). The V end lost 6 bases, the J end lost 3 bases, and 7 bases lay between the germline ends. Here the CDR3 reads CSAPLTDTQYF. The DNA of the CDR3 is TGCAGTGCGCCCCTAACAGATACGCAGTATTTT.

The rearrangement links TRBV7-8 to TRBJ1-6; D remains unclear. Looked up from germline, CDR1 is SGHVS and CDR2 is FQNEAQ. CDR3 size: 13 residues. Trimming left V 6 bases short and J 7 bases short, with 10 bases between. Here the CDR3 reads CASRNGVNSPLHF. The CDR3 coding sequence is TGTGCCAGCAGGAACGGGGTAAATTCACCCCTCCACTTT.

The chain carries TRBV9 and TRBJ2-1, with 9 nucleotides matching TRBD2. This CDR3 contains 17 residues. V shed 3 bases and J 3 bases; nucleotides not matched to a gene: 10. In germline, CDR1 is SGDLS, CDR2 YYNGEE. The CDR3 loop reads CASSAGRLAAGYNEQFF. CDR3 DNA sequence: TGTGCCAGCAGCGCGGGAAGACTAGCGGCAGGCTACAATGAGCAGTTCTTC. Drawing the rest from reference TRBV9 and TRBJ2-1, the complete variable domain is DSGVTQTPKHLITATGQRVTLRCSPRSGDLSVYWYQQSLDQGLQFLIQYYNGEERAKGNILERFSAQQFPDLHSELNLSSLELGDSALYFCASSAGRLAAGYNEQFFGPGTRLTVL.

The rearrangement uses TRBV9 and TRBJ2-1; tentatively, D is TRBD1 (6 bases). This CDR3 has 15 residues. CDR1 is SGDLS and CDR2 is YYNGEE in the germline V gene. Trimming stripped 0 bases from V and 7 bases from J, with 14 bases between. The CDR3 loop reads CASSVVAGVGNEQFF. Here the CDR3 DNA reads TGTGCCAGCAGCGTAGTGGCAGGGGTTGGAAATGAGCAGTTCTTC.

The genes are TRBV7-9 and TRBJ1-6; D is undetermined. Trimming cost V 0 bases and J 0 bases, with 9 bases left between them. CDR1 is SEHNR and CDR2 is FQNEAQ in the germline V gene (reference sequence). The CDR3 consists of 17 residues. The DNA for the CDR3 is TGTGCCAGCAGCTTAGCTGCGGCGAGCTCCTATAATTCACCCCTCCACTTT. It codes for CASSLAAASSYNSPLHF. Complete variable domain (other parts from reference TRBV7-9 and TRBJ1-6): DTGVSQNPRHKITKRGQNVTFRCDPISEHNRLYWYRQTLGQGPEFLTYFQNEAQLEKSRLLSDRFSAERPKGSFSTLEIQRTEQGDSAMYLCASSLAAASSYNSPLHFGNGTRLTVT.

The V and J genes are TRBV5-1 and TRBJ2-7; D uncertain. The CDR3 has 15 residues. The V gene lost 0 bases and the J gene lost 0 bases, with 10 bases spanning the gap. Germline lookup yields CDR1 SGHRS and CDR2 YFSETQ. CDR3 nucleotide sequence: TGCGCCAGCAGCTTGGTAAGTGGGCCCTCCTACGAGCAGTACTTC. Protein: CASSLVSGPSYEQYF.

This clone was observed once. The chain carries TRBV28 and TRBJ2-7; D might be TRBD2 (5 bases). Germline-derived CDR1 and CDR2 are MDHEN and SYDVKM. The CDR3 contains 14 residues. Trimming cost V 5 bases and J 5 bases, with 16 bases left between them. The CDR3 spells CASSRSARAHEQYF. In DNA form, the CDR3 reads TGTGCCAGCAGTAGATCCGCGAGGGCCCACGAGCAGTACTTC.

This chain connects TRBV7-8 to TRBJ2-1, with 14 bases that match TRBD2. V shed 2 bases, J shed 7 bases, and the junction held 13 bases outside the gene matches. This CDR3 comprises 19 residues. Germline CDR1 is SGHVS and CDR2 is FQNEAQ. CDR3: CASSLQWGTSGRVGNEQFF. DNA for the CDR3: TGTGCCAGCAGCTTACAGTGGGGGACTAGCGGGAGAGTCGGGAATGAGCAGTTCTTC.

The chain recombines TRBV7-2 with TRBJ1-1; D remains ambiguous. V lost 3 bases and J 4 bases, leaving 6 bases between the germline ends. The CDR3 sequence is 12 residues long. Looked up from germline, CDR1 is SGHTA and CDR2 is FQGNSA. The CDR3 DNA sequence: TGTGCCAGCAGCTTTCACTCCACTGAAGCTTTCTTT. It specifies CASSFHSTEAFF. The whole variable domain, filled in from reference TRBV7-2 and TRBJ1-1, reads GAGVSQSPSNKVTEKGKDVELRCDPISGHTALYWYRQSLGQGLEFLIYFQGNSAPDKSGLPSDRFSAERTGGSVSTLTIQRTQQEDSAVYLCASSFHSTEAFFGQGTRLTVV.

The DNA for the CDR3 is TGTGCTAGTGAAACAGGGGTCTATGGCTACACCTTC. It specifies CASETGVYGYTF. V usage is TRBV12-5 and J usage is TRBJ1-2; TRBD1 matches 7 bases. The V gene's germline CDR1 is LGHNT and CDR2 FRNRAP. The CDR3 loop spans 12 amino acids. After removal of 7 bases from V and 4 bases from J, the junction contained 3 bases not matched to a gene.

The rearrangement links TRBV28 to TRBJ1-6; 8 bases are shared with TRBD1. The junction had 12 bases not matched to a gene; V was cut back by 5 bases and J by 9 bases. CDR1 and CDR2 (germline): MDHEN, SYDVKM. CDR3 length: 16 residues. The CDR3 loop reads CASSIRDRLKGSPLHF. The DNA of the CDR3 is TGTGCCAGCAGTATCCGGGACAGGTTAAAGGGTTCACCCCTCCACTTT.

This chain uses TRBV6-4 with TRBJ2-1; TRBD2 matches 12 bases. V trimming: 2 bases; J trimming: 9 bases; junction bases outside the gene matches: 8. Germline CDR1 reads MRHNA; CDR2 reads SNTAGT. This CDR3 comprises 16 residues. The DNA of the CDR3 is TGTGCCAGCAGTGACCCAAAACTAGCGGGAGGTGGTGAGCAGTTCTTC. As protein: CASSDPKLAGGGEQFF.

The V gene is TRBV28, the J gene TRBJ1-2, with TRBD1 identical over 9 bases. Germline values: CDR1 MDHEN, CDR2 SYDVKM. This CDR3 spans 14 amino acids. Unmatched junction bases numbered 8, after V lost 4 bases and J lost 8 bases. CDR3 amino acids: CASSSPGQGHGYTF. The CDR3 bases are TGTGCCAGCAGTTCTCCCGGACAGGGGCACGGCTACACCTTC.

The chain links TRBV5-4 to TRBJ1-3, with D perhaps matching TRBD1 (6 bases). Germline-derived CDR1 and CDR2 are SGHNT and YYREEE (reference sequence). This CDR3 spans 17 amino acids. Trimming removed 0 bases from V and 0 bases from J, with 13 bases in between. The CDR3 spells CASSLESGGRSGNTIYF. The CDR3 region has the DNA TGTGCCAGCAGCTTGGAATCTGGGGGCCGCTCTGGAAACACCATATATTTT.

The chain recombines TRBV20-1 with TRBJ1-4; no reliable D call. In germline, CDR1 is DFQATT, CDR2 SNEGSKA (reference sequence). The CDR3 is made up of 15 amino acids. Trimming cost V 3 bases and J 7 bases, with 18 bases left between them. This chain's CDR3 is CSASYPRDTVEKLFF. The CDR3 bases are TGCAGTGCTAGTTATCCGAGGGATACCGTTGAAAAACTGTTTTTT.

V gene TRBV7-2 combines with J gene TRBJ2-7; 8 bases map to TRBD2. CDR1 SGHTA and CDR2 FQGNSA come from the germline V gene. The junction had 9 bases not matched to a gene; V was cut back by 4 bases and J by 7 bases. The CDR3 spans 14 residues. CDR3 sequence reads: CASSYSGEVGEQYF. The CDR3 DNA sequence: TGTGCCAGCAGCTATAGCGGGGAGGTCGGAGAGCAGTACTTC.

The rearrangement links TRBV5-1 to TRBJ2-4; D is unclear. The germline CDR1 and CDR2 sequences are SGHRS and YFSETQ. The V and J ends lost 1 base and 0 bases respectively, with 11 bases between them. This CDR3 spans 16 amino acids. In nucleotides, the CDR3 is TGCGCCAGCAGCTTGATGAGTTCTCTAGCCAAAAACATTCAGTACTTC. Residues: CASSLMSSLAKNIQYF.

This chain uses TRBV4-3 with TRBJ2-3; 11 positions match TRBD1. The CDR3 has 17 residues. CDR1 LGHNA and CDR2 YSLEER come from the germline V gene. The V gene end was trimmed by 0 bases and the J gene end by 7 bases; junction bases not matched to a gene: 9. CDR3 loop: CASSQDIRTGGFNTQYF. The CDR3 bases are TGCGCCAGCAGCCAAGATATACGGACAGGGGGCTTCAATACGCAGTATTTT.

The chain is built from TRBV28 and TRBJ1-4; TRBD1 aligns across 7 bases. The CDR3 totals 14 residues. Germline V gene data show CDR1 as MDHEN and CDR2 as SYDVKM. Trimming at V came to 7 bases and at J to 8 bases, leaving 10 bases not matched to a gene. The DNA of the CDR3 is TGTGCCAGCACTATCCCAGGGGGTAGGGAAAAACTGTTTTTT. Protein: CASTIPGGREKLFF.

This rearrangement joins TRBV18 to TRBJ1-2, with D maybe TRBD1 (6 bases). The V gene lost 2 bases and the J gene lost 5 bases, with 9 bases spanning the gap. Germline V gene sequence: CDR1 KGHSH, CDR2 LQKENI. The CDR3 extends over 13 amino acids. In nucleotides, the CDR3 is TGTGCCAGCTCACCAGCAGGGGAGTATGGCTACACCTTC. Residues: CASSPAGEYGYTF.

On this clone itself: A much larger clone lies a single base off, so this may be a read error. J is TRBJ1-2 and V is TRBV7-2, with D hard to call. V was trimmed by 4 bases and J by 4 bases, leaving 10 bases between them. The CDR3 runs to 13 residues. Germline-derived CDR1 and CDR2 are SGHTA and FQGNSA. The CDR3 DNA sequence: TGTGCCAGCAGCTCCCGGGGAGGCTATGGCTACACCTTC. Translation gives CASSSRGGYGYTF.

The rearrangement links TRBV11-3 to TRBJ1-1; D is unclear. The V gene lost 5 bases and the J gene lost 5 bases, with 12 bases spanning the gap. CDR1 is SGHNT and CDR2 is YENEEA in the germline V gene. The CDR3 totals 13 residues. CDR3 sequence (DNA): TGTGCCAGCAGCCCCCCCGGGAGGACTGAAGCTTTCTTT. It encodes CASSPPGRTEAFF.